This is a list of T cell receptor beta chains from one sample in a study of identical twins' blood T cells. MiXCR, applied by TCRdb to the 5' RACE reads, yields one record per CDR3 protein. The sample comprises 300,000 to 400,000 distinct CDR3 sequences, roughly 30% of which are singletons, and about 6% rests with the top ten. Sequenced material: PBMCs. The origin of the receptors is a woman aged 18 to 55 in good health. The conserved cysteine and the conserved F or W are not part of the CDR3 here. Fields, in order: V gene, CDR3 protein.

TRBV12-3/TRBV12-4 ASSWARRREY
TRBV18 ASSTGLVTGEQF
TRBV6-6 ASSRGAEQF
TRBV27 ASSLRGANIGELF
TRBV30 AWSPTGSEQF
TRBV27 ASSTRQGPYNEQF
TRBV5-1 ASSLVAGGHTGELF
TRBV9 TSSVDPSETQY
TRBV5-5 ASSLAGQGAWNTEAF
TRBV28 ASSLGGQTDTQY
TRBV15 ATSRASNPSTDTQY
TRBV4-3 ASSHLQGSGEDTQY
TRBV5-1 ASSGTGHTEAF
TRBV20-1 SAHGGSEAF
TRBV6-1 ASSELGYT
TRBV7-8 ASSALSAGELF
TRBV29-1 SAEVGRGPTEETQY
TRBV4-1 ASSLRSGQGIHQPQH
TRBV27 ASSFNRENTEAF
TRBV20-1 SAPIATEAF
TRBV29-1 SVGLAGGPNEQF
TRBV20-1 SANSGGKETQY
TRBV20-1 SARDAGYNHPQH
TRBV19 ASNSAAGANVLT
TRBV5-1 ASKSSWYQETQY
TRBV11-2 ASSSHLRPSYNEQF
TRBV7-2 ASSGTSGGSTYNEQF
TRBV5-1 ASSLEGQGTYEQY
TRBV29-1 SVEPKPGNTEAF
TRBV10-3 AISGTGHFSGANVLT
TRBV12-3/TRBV12-4 ASSLAGPALGNTIY
TRBV20-1 SVPPLSAGETQY
TRBV6-1 ASSQVVNNEQF
TRBV20-1 SARAWTSGGNEQF
TRBV20-1 SASPGVAF
TRBV25-1 ASSAPGTGIWAEAF
TRBV6-5 ASREHASYGYT
TRBV5-1 ASSLIETTEGGYT
TRBV6-5 ASSYRRQGQARMNTEAF
TRBV12-5 ASGLAFLSRLNTGELF
TRBV19 ASSIAPGGGEAF
TRBV12-3/TRBV12-4 ASTFGGSNQPQH